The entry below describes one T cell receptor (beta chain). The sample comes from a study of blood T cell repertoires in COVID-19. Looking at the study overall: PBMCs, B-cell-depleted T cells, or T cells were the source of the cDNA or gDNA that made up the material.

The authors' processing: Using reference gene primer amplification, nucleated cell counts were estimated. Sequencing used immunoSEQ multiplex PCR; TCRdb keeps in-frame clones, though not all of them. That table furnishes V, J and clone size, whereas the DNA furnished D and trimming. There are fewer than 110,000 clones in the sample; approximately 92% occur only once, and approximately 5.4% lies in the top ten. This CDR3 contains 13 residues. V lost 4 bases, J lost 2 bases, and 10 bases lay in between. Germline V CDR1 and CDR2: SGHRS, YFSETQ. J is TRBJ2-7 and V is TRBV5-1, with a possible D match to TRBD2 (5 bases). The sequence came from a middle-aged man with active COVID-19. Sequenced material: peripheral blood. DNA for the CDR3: TGCGCCAGCAGCCTGAGGGTCCCCTACGAGCAGTACTTC. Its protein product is CASSLRVPYEQYF.